This T cell receptor (beta chain) was identified during a study of blood T cell repertoires in COVID-19. Whole-study context: There were acute and convalescent COVID-19 samples, and they came from the United States, Italy and Spain. T cells, B-cell-depleted T cells, or PBMCs provided the cDNA or gDNA that served as material.

Original analysis: Scientists estimated how many nucleated cells there were by amplifying reference gene primers. The assay was immunoSEQ multiplex PCR, and TCRdb's table has in-frame clones only and misses some. That table gives V, J and clone size, and the DNA gave D and trimming. The sample lists some 93,000 clones, more than 75% occurring once. CDR1 and CDR2 (germline): SGHVS, FQNEAQ. V gave up 7 bases and J gave up 3 bases; unmatched junction bases: 13. This CDR3 spans 17 amino acids. The sample holds a few counts of this clone. The TCR originated in a human donor in a cohort sampled during active COVID-19. The specimen was peripheral blood. V is TRBV7-8 and J is TRBJ2-1, with 9 bases aligning to TRBD2. The CDR3: CASTRTGGRANYNEQFF. The CDR3 DNA reads as TGTGCCAGCACTCGGACGGGCGGGAGGGCCAACTACAATGAGCAGTTCTTC.